This TCR beta chain originates from a study of blood T cells in healthy people across ages. Study-level findings and limits: Both naive CD4+ cell counts and diversity were greater in long-lived donors than in aged donors.

The V and J ends lost 0 bases and 5 bases respectively, with 16 bases between them. The CDR3 length is 16 residues. Germline V CDR1 and CDR2: LGHNA, YSLEER. A second 7 to 11 cycle PCR used barcoded and J-beta primers. TCRdb ran MiXCR on the 5' RACE reads and lists one entry per CDR3 protein. This table holds about 780,000 distinct CDR3 sequences, about half found once. In the case of this clonotype: The antigen is not known.

All donors came from Russia, were Caucasian and healthy, and spanned ages 6 to 90. This receptor was identified in a man older than 75 in good health. Sequencing input: blood. J is TRBJ1-1 and V is TRBV4-3, with D tentatively TRBD1 (6 bases). CDR3 sequence: CASSQDPRGRNTEAFF. The DNA for the CDR3 is TGCGCCAGCAGCCAAGATCCCCGGGGGCGAAATACTGAAGCTTTCTTT.